This T cell receptor (beta chain) is drawn from a study of OX40 agonist ivuxolimab in advanced cancers. The wider study: Across the patients, intravenous ivuxolimab was delivered every 2 weeks at 0.01 to 10 mg/kg.

Repertoires were generated with immunoSEQ multiplex PCR, while TCRdb's copy carries only in-frame clones and drops some. In the table there are 55,000 to 85,000 clones, about nine tenths of which are singletons. CDR1 is SGHDT, CDR2 YYEEEE, per germline. V lost 0 bases and J lost 2, with 5 bases in between. The CDR3 consists of 14 residues. Anyone with autoimmune disease history or systemic immunosuppression was excluded. This chain connects TRBV5-6 to TRBJ1-4; D ambiguous. The TCR was taken from an adult with an advanced solid tumor such as melanoma, head and neck, liver or kidney cancer. The input for sequencing was CD4+ or CD8+ T cells sorted from blood, taken in a trial of the OX40 agonist ivuxolimab. CDR3 coding DNA: TGTGCCAGCAGCTTGGTCAATACTAATGAAAAACTGTTTTTT. Translating it yields CASSLVNTNEKLFF.